A single sample gave rise to the 8 T cell receptor beta chains below, sequenced in a study of kidney transplant recipient with SARS-CoV-2 infection. TCRdb processed the reads anew with MiXCR; each CDR3 protein has one entry. The sample lists approximately 250,000 distinct CDR3 sequences; 29% were seen once. The sequencing used a blood sample, collected at baseline and between days 110 and 120 from a kidney transplant recipient. The receptors come from a young adult male patient who had COVID-19 and was a kidney transplant recipient. A share of the T cells may be of graft donor origin.

This clonotype was counted many times. The chain couples TRBV11-2 to TRBJ1-2; D might be TRBD1 (5 bases). Germline values: CDR1 SGHAT, CDR2 FQNNGV. The CDR3 has 17 residues. V lost 4 bases to trimming and J lost 4 bases, with 22 bases between them. Written as DNA, the CDR3 is TGTGCCAGCAGCTACAGGAAAACAAGCAGAAAGACCTATGGCTACACCTTC. Protein sequence: CASSYRKTSRKTYGYTF. Based on the CDR3 plus reference TRBV11-2 and TRBJ1-2, the full variable domain is EAGVAQSPRYKIIEKRQSVAFWCNPISGHATLYWYQQILGQGPKLLIQFQNNGVVDDSQLPKDRFSAERLKGVDSTLKIQPAKLEDSAVYLCASSYRKTSRKTYGYTFGSGTRLTVV.

The chain uses TRBV20-1 and TRBJ2-1, with D perhaps given as TRBD1 or TRBD2 (5 bases each). Germline V lookup: CDR1 DFQATT, CDR2 SNEGSKA (reference sequence). This CDR3 has 14 residues. V lost 5 bases to trimming and J lost 4 bases, with 15 bases between them. The CDR3 spells CSAGGSREYNEQFF. DNA for the CDR3: TGCAGTGCTGGGGGTAGTAGGGAGTACAATGAGCAGTTCTTC.

This clonotype was detected ten times or more. V and J are TRBV7-3 and TRBJ1-5; D is unresolved. The V gene's germline CDR1 is SGHTA and CDR2 FQGTGA. Trimming removed 7 bases at V and 2 bases at J, with 12 bases between. This CDR3 is built from 14 residues. CDR3 in DNA: TGTGCCAGCACGGGAGAAACGGGCAATCAGCCCCAGCATTTT. Its translation is CASTGETGNQPQHF.

Note on this clonotype: This may be a read error: a much more frequent sequence differs by one nucleotide. The final CDR3 position lacks the conserved phenylalanine or tryptophan, pointing to a likely read error. V usage is TRBV24-1 and J usage is TRBJ2-1; TRBD2 matches 7 bases. The CDR3 is 16 residues long. In germline, CDR1 is KGHDR, CDR2 SFDVKD. V trimming: 0 bases; J trimming: 6 bases; junction bases outside the gene matches: 7. CDR3 loop: CATSDLVGGGTNEQFL. CDR3 nucleotides: TGTGCCACCAGTGATTTGGTCGGCGGGGGTACCAATGAGCAGTTCCTC.

This clonotype was counted at least ten times. This chain joins TRBV5-4 and TRBJ1-1, with TRBD1 matching 8 bases. Germline assignment: CDR1 SGHNT and CDR2 YYREEE (reference sequence). V was pared by 3 bases and J by 4 bases, with 5 bases of the junction left unmatched. This CDR3 is 14 amino acids long. This CDR3 is CASSSGGAGTEAFF. For the CDR3, the DNA is TGTGCCAGCAGCTCAGGGGGCGCCGGCACTGAAGCTTTCTTT.

With respect to this clonotype: The conserved phenylalanine or tryptophan normally closing the CDR3 is absent here, so this likely arose from a read error. Because the CDR3's place on the DNA is in doubt, the DNA is left out and the CDR3 is given as listed by TCRdb. The V call is TRBV27, the J call TRBJ1-2; TRBD1, the D gene given by the table, was not confirmed from the DNA. From its first to its last residue, the CDR3 has 14 amino acids. Germline CDR1 reads MNHEY; CDR2 reads SMNVEV (reference sequence). Here the CDR3 reads CTNSLYEDRRPLVL.

This clonotype occurred many times. CDR3 amino acids: CASSQFEDGNYEQYF. For the CDR3, the DNA is TGCGCCAGCAGCCAATTCGAGGACGGGAACTACGAGCAGTACTTC. The rearrangement joins TRBV4-3 to TRBJ2-7, with D perhaps TRBD2 (5 bases). The CDR3 covers 15 residues. Looked up from germline, CDR1 is LGHNA and CDR2 is YSLEER. V lost 2 bases to trimming and J lost 3 bases, with 14 bases between them.

About this clonotype itself: A much larger clone lies one base from this, so it may be a read error. In this CDR3 the conserved last residue, phenylalanine or tryptophan, is missing, so a read error is likely. This chain joins TRBV7-7 and TRBJ1-2, with no clear D. Germline lookup yields CDR1 SSHAT and CDR2 FNYEAQ (reference sequence). V was shortened by 5 bases and J by 4 bases, with 23 bases between the two germline ends. CDR3 size: 17 residues. Here the CDR3 reads CASSVRAKCRKTYGYTI. The CDR3 DNA reads as TGTGCCAGCAGCGTGCGCGCTAAGTGCCGAAAGACCTATGGCTACACCATC.